Each of the 23 T cell receptor delta chains below was sequenced from the same sample in a study of γδ T cells in repeated Plasmodium falciparum infection. Vgamma9/Vdelta2+ and Vdelta2-negative gammadelta T cells were flow-sorted from PBMC for bulk sequencing. TCRdb fed the multiplex PCR reads to CATT. The data hold 85,000 to 100,000 delta-chain clones, with over 0.9% observed a single time. The sequencing input was gamma-delta T cells from blood. These receptors all come from a pool of human donors (malaria-infected and uninfected, not separated).

Of note for this clone: A read error likely explains why the TCRdb protein, taken from a much larger clone, differs from this DNA's translation at residue 3; the protein shown is translated from the DNA. The chain has TRDV2 and TRDJ1, with TRDD3 identical over 10 bases. TCRdb offers no J gene call, so here the DNA was matched to germline to obtain one. Germline V gene lookup returns CDR1 GEAIGNYY and CDR2 EKD. The CDR3 has 19 amino acids. The CDR3 here is CAFDSVLIPTGGFTDKLIF. CDR3 coding DNA: TGTGCCTTTGACTCCGTTTTGATCCCTACTGGGGGATTCACCGATAAACTCATCTTT.

With respect to this clone: A read error likely explains why the TCRdb protein, taken from a much larger clone, differs from this DNA's translation at residue 9; the protein shown is translated from the DNA. The chain carries TRDV1 and TRDJ1; 11 bases are shared with TRDD3. Trimming cost V 3 bases and J 3 bases; bases outside gene matches: 33. The CDR3 is made up of 25 amino acids. The V gene's germline CDR1 is TSWWSYY and CDR2 QGS. The CDR3 DNA reads TGTGCTCTTGGGGATTTGTCCACCTCATTCCCTGAGGGATTGTACTGGGGGATAACGTCCGATAAACTCATCTTT. This encodes CALGDLSTSFPEGLYWGITSDKLIF.

The sample holds a few counts of this clone. TCRdb records a much larger clone's protein for this DNA, with a difference at residue 12 that likely arises from a read error; the protein given is the translation of the DNA. The chain recombines TRDV2 with TRDJ1; the D gene could be TRDD1 or TRDD3 (5 bases each). The J gene, absent from TCRdb, was called here by matching the DNA to germline. The CDR3 runs 17 residues. The germline V gene encodes CDR1 GEAIGNYY and CDR2 EKD. V dropped 3 bases and J dropped 3 bases, with 22 bases sitting between them. The CDR3 loop is CACDSIIVGEDADKLIF. The CDR3 DNA is TGTGCCTGTGACTCGATTATAGTCGGGGAGGACGCCGATAAACTCATCTTT.

As for this clone: TCRdb's listed protein matches a much larger clone and diverges from this DNA's translation at residue 10, likely through a read error; the protein shown comes from the DNA. CDR3 protein: CACVGTWKGTSLHTDKLIF. The CDR3 DNA sequence: TGTGCCTGTGTGGGCACTTGGAAAGGAACCTCACTCCACACCGATAAACTCATCTTT. The chain uses TRDV2 and TRDJ1; the D is unclear. TCRdb records no J gene; here it was assigned by comparing the DNA to germline. Germline-derived CDR1 and CDR2 are GEAIGNYY and EKD. The V end lost 5 bases, the J end lost 0 bases, and 27 bases lay between the germline ends. The CDR3 consists of 19 residues.

As for this clone: A far larger clone is only one base removed, so a read error is likely. Other nucleotide sequences from this sample produce the same CDR3. This chain uses TRDV1 with TRDJ1, with 8 bases aligning to TRDD3. No J gene is reported in TCRdb; it was inferred here by comparing the DNA with germline. Germline assignment: CDR1 TSWWSYY and CDR2 QGS. CDR3 length: 24 amino acids. DNA for the CDR3: TGTGCTCTCGGGGGAAAGGGTGTTAATCCAGGGGATTCCCCGCGTGGGGGATGCACCGATAAACTCATCTTT. Residues: CALGGKGVNPGDSPRGGCTDKLIF.

For this clone: The TCRdb protein, from a much larger clone, departs from this DNA's translation at residue 4, likely by read error; the protein shown derives from the DNA. The rearrangement links TRDV2 to TRDJ1, with 7 nucleotides matching TRDD3. The J gene comes from matching the DNA to germline here; TCRdb lacks it. The length of the CDR3 is 16 residues. Germline assignment: CDR1 GEAIGNYY and CDR2 EKD. In DNA form, the CDR3 reads TGTGCCTGTAACACCCATACTGGGGTCCCCACCGATAAACTCATCTTT. Its translation is CACNTHTGVPTDKLIF.

Points on this clone: The mismatch at residue 13 between this DNA's translation and the TCRdb protein of a much larger clone likely reflects a read error; the protein shown is translated from the DNA. J is TRDJ1 and V is TRDV1; 8 positions agree with TRDD3. No J segment appears in TCRdb, so it was assigned here by matching the sequence to germline. CDR3 length: 18 residues. Germline assignment: CDR1 TSWWSYY and CDR2 QGS. Trimming removed 5 bases from V and 3 bases from J; junction bases left unmatched: 17. Here the CDR3 DNA reads TGTGCTCTTGGGACCTCGAGGTCCGTGGGGGATGAACCCGATAAACTCATCTTT. Translated, it gives CALGTSRSVGDEPDKLIF.

In regard to this clone: With only one base between it and a far larger clone, this is likely a read error. Other DNA sequences in the same sample also yield this CDR3. The V and J genes are TRDV1 and TRDJ1; 9 nucleotides align to TRDD3. The J gene, left out of TCRdb, was set here by checking the DNA against germline. The CDR3 totals 16 residues. Germline CDR1 reads TSWWSYY; CDR2 reads QGS. In DNA, the CDR3 is TGTGCTCTTGGGGAACTAGGGGGGATACACACCGACAAACTCATCTTT. It encodes CALGELGGIHTDKLIF.

This clone occurred a few times. The protein held in TCRdb is that of a much larger clone and does not match this DNA's translation at residue 9, likely because of a read error; the protein shown is translated from the DNA. The V call is TRDV1, the J call TRDJ1; 11 positions agree with TRDD3. Assignment of the J gene here rests on matching the DNA to germline, because TCRdb gives none. The length of the CDR3 is 19 residues. Germline assignment: CDR1 TSWWSYY and CDR2 QGS. The ends lost 0 bases at V and 1 base at J; junction bases unmatched: 10. Here the CDR3 DNA reads TGTGCTCTTGGGGAACTCCGTCCTATATGGGGGATACGCACCGATAAACTCATCTTT. Protein sequence: CALGELRPIWGIRTDKLIF.

Concerning this clone: Translating this DNA gives a protein that differs at residue 19 from the TCRdb one, which belongs to a much larger clone; a read error is likely, and the protein shown is this translation. The chain links TRDV1 to TRDJ1; D remains ambiguous. The J gene comes from matching the DNA to germline here; TCRdb lacks it. Germline loops: CDR1 TSWWSYY, CDR2 QGS. The CDR3 has 22 amino acids. The CDR3 region has the DNA TGTGCTCTTGGGGAACTCAAACCAAACCCGAAGGGACCCGCACAGTACACCGATAGACTCATCTTT. The encoded protein is CALGELKPNPKGPAQYTDRLIF.

This clone was detected ten times or more. This probably arose from a read error, given a far larger clone one base away. Within the sample, other DNA sequences also encode this same CDR3. The rearrangement links TRDV2 to TRDJ1; 7 bases map to TRDD3. CDR3 length: 16 residues. CDR1 GEAIGNYY and CDR2 EKD come from the germline V gene. J was trimmed by 0 bases and V by 3 bases; bases with no gene match: 9. The CDR3 region is CACDPGGWLYTDKLIF. DNA of the CDR3: TGTGCCTGTGACCCTGGGGGGTGGCTGTACACCGATAAACTCATCTTT.

Details on this clone: With only one base between it and a far larger clone, this is likely a read error. The sample carries other DNA sequences with the same CDR3. J is TRDJ1 and V is TRDV2; the match to TRDD3 covers 9 bases. As TCRdb names no J gene, one was assigned here on the basis of a DNA match to germline. The germline V gene encodes CDR1 GEAIGNYY and CDR2 EKD. The CDR3 extends over 19 amino acids. The CDR3 region is CACDTSHPLGDKYTDKLIF. The CDR3 coding sequence is TGTGCCTGCGACACCTCTCATCCCTTGGGGGATAAGTACACCGATAAACTCATCTTT.

This clone was observed at least ten times. The V gene is TRDV1, the J gene TRDJ1, with 8 nucleotides matching TRDD3. The CDR3 length is 16 residues. Germline V gives CDR1 TSWWSYY, CDR2 QGS. Unmatched junction bases numbered 9, after V lost 0 bases and J lost 6 bases. The CDR3 region has the DNA TGTGCTCTTGGGGAACTGGTCTCCGGCTGGGGGAATAAACTCATCTTT. Translating gives CALGELVSGWGNKLIF.

This clone was seen at least ten times. It differs at one base from a far larger clone, so likely a read error. This sample includes further DNA sequences coding for the same CDR3. The V call is TRDV2, the J call TRDJ2; TRDD3 matches at 11 bases. CDR3 size: 21 residues. From germline, CDR1 is GEAIGNYY and CDR2 EKD. The DNA for the CDR3 is TGTGCCTGTGACACGTTAGGTGGGGGATACGCGGTTAACGATTTGACGGCACAACTCTTCTTT. Translating it yields CACDTLGGGYAVNDLTAQLFF.

The table lists this clone with a few counts. TCRdb assigns this DNA the protein of a much larger clone, which departs from its translation at residue 4; this likely reflects a read error, and the protein shown comes from translating the DNA. V usage is TRDV2 and J usage is TRDJ1; 12 bases map to TRDD3. TCRdb carries no J gene annotation; the J gene was assigned here by matching the DNA with germline. The germline V gene encodes CDR1 GEAIGNYY and CDR2 EKD. The V segment lost 5 bases and the J segment 0 bases; nucleotides outside the gene matches: 12. CDR3 length equals 18 residues. The CDR3 DNA is TGTGCCTGTGGCCCGGTACTGGGGGATACTACTTACACCGATAAACTCATCTTT. The encoded protein is CACGPVLGDTTYTDKLIF.

The chain employs TRDV1 and TRDJ1; the match to TRDD3 covers 10 bases. V lost 7 bases, J lost 13 bases, and 45 bases stayed unmatched. The CDR3 is 24 residues long. The germline gives CDR1 TSWWSYY, CDR2 QGS. CDR3 DNA: TGTGCTCTTGTTCCCGCCGGGGGTTACTGGGGGATCCATCCGGCCGGGCCGTACACCGATAAGCCCATCTTT. This sequence encodes CALVPAGGYWGIHPAGPYTDKPIF.

At least ten counts were recorded for this clone. TCRdb lists the protein of a much larger clone for this DNA, which differs at residue 3, so this is likely a read error; the protein given here is translated from the DNA itself. V usage is TRDV3 and J usage is TRDJ1, with 11 nucleotides matching TRDD3. This CDR3 contains 14 residues. Trimming cost V 4 bases and J 4 bases; bases outside gene matches: 8. Per germline, CDR1 TVYSNPD and CDR2 GDNSRS (reference sequence). This CDR3 is CASSITGGYDKLIF. The CDR3 bases are TGTGCCTCTAGCATTACTGGGGGATACGATAAACTCATCTTT.

This clone was seen more than once but under ten times. Translating this DNA gives a protein that differs at residue 3 from the TCRdb one, which belongs to a much larger clone; a read error is likely, and the protein shown is this translation. V gene TRDV1 combines with J gene TRDJ1; perhaps TRDD2 as D (7 bases). Matching the DNA to germline supplied the J gene, which TCRdb does not give. CDR3 size: 16 residues. Germline V gives CDR1 TSWWSYY, CDR2 QGS. The CDR3 nucleotides are TGTGCTCCTGGGGAAACATCTTCCTATAGCACCGATAAACTCATCTTT. It yields the protein CAPGETSSYSTDKLIF.

This clone was picked up many times. TCRdb's entry gives the protein of a much larger clone, which mismatches this DNA's translation at residue 16, likely from a read error; the protein reported here is translated from the DNA. The V call is TRDV2, the J call TRDJ1; D unresolved. With 0 bases removed from V and 7 bases from J, the gap between germline ends came to 32 bases. This CDR3 spans 20 amino acids. Germline lookup yields CDR1 GEAIGNYY and CDR2 EKD. Here the CDR3 DNA reads TGTGCCTGTGACACCATCCTGGCCAGCCCCCAAAACTACTACGGCGGTAAACTCATCTTT. It specifies CACDTILASPQNYYGGKLIF.

This clone was seen repeatedly, ten times or more. A far larger clone is off by one base, so a read error is likely. The sample has other DNA sequences that encode this CDR3 too. The chain carries TRDV2 and TRDJ1; TRDD3 matches at 8 bases. The length of the CDR3 is 16 residues. Germline values: CDR1 GEAIGNYY, CDR2 EKD. After removal of 1 base from V and 3 bases from J, the junction contained 9 bases not matched to a gene. Written as DNA, the CDR3 is TGTGCCTGTGACACACTGGGGGCCCGGGGGGCCGATAAACTCATCTTT. Protein: CACDTLGARGADKLIF.

The sample holds a few counts of this clone. A far more abundant clone sits one base away, making this likely a read error. The sample carries other DNA sequences with the same CDR3. A V gene of TRDV2 was called, but no J gene was assigned; the D call TRDD3 from the table was never checked on the DNA. The CDR3 is 15 residues long. CDR1 and CDR2 from the germline V gene are GEAIGNYY and EKD. CDR3 residues: CACDEMRDTPDKLIF. In DNA, the CDR3 is TGTGCCTGTGACGAAATGAGGGATACCCCCGATAAACTAATCTTT.

Notes on this clone: Translating this DNA gives a protein that differs at residue 14 from the TCRdb one, which belongs to a much larger clone; a read error is likely, and the protein shown is this translation. V gene TRDV2 combines with J gene TRDJ1, with 8 bases matching TRDD3. No J segment appears in TCRdb, so it was assigned here by matching the sequence to germline. The CDR3 length is 18 residues. Germline CDR1 is GEAIGNYY and CDR2 is EKD. CDR3 bases: TGTGCCTGTGACACCGGACTGGTGGGGGATTTGGACCCCGAGAAACTCATCTTT. It encodes CACDTGLVGDLDPEKLIF.

This clone was counted between two and nine times. A far larger clone is one base from this, pointing to a likely read error. In the same sample, other DNA sequences code for this CDR3. This chain uses TRDV1 with TRDJ1; D unclear. TCRdb does not report a J gene; here it was assigned by matching the DNA to germline references. CDR3 length equals 12 residues. V was cut by 2 bases and J by 6 bases, with 7 bases left in between. Germline CDR1 reads TSWWSYY; CDR2 reads QGS. The CDR3, as DNA: TGTGCTCTTGGGGAATTACGGTATAAACTCATCTTT. It specifies CALGELRYKLIF.